Below, one TCR beta chain is given with its context. Clones were read by immunoSEQ multiplex PCR, and TCRdb kept only the in-frame ones, dropping some. The table has about 75,000 clones, more than 65% seen once. The sample originates from a study of blood T cell repertoires in COVID-19. Germline V gene sequence: CDR1 SGHNT, CDR2 YYREEE (reference sequence). V was shortened by 0 bases and J by 7 bases, with 19 bases between the two germline ends. The CDR3 loop spans 16 amino acids. The sequencing sample was made of peripheral blood. This rearrangement joins TRBV5-4 to TRBJ1-2; possibly TRBD1 for D (6 bases). This clonotype was obtained from a woman of 80 years or more with active or convalescent COVID-19. In nucleotides, the CDR3 is TGTGCCAGCAGCTTGGCCGGGAGGGGACATGCAGGTGGCTACACCTTC. Its protein product is CASSLAGRGHAGGYTF.